Listed here are 22 T cell receptor beta chains from one sample, sequenced in a study of identical twins (dated by TCRdb to about 2016). The method was 5' RACE. For sequencing, an Illumina HiSeq 2000 was employed. The public reads were reprocessed in TCRdb via fastp at Q25 and MiXCR, keeping in-frame beta chains. Every distinct CDR3 protein forms one entry, paired with its most common genes and DNA. Recorded for this sample are hundreds of thousands of distinct CDR3 sequences; over 20% of them occurred a single time. The ten largest clonotypes hold roughly 4% of the sample. This sample also belongs to another study, concerning T cells expressing NK-cell markers.

Sequencing input: PBMCs. These receptors all come from a woman between 18 and 30 years old in good health.

The table lists this clonotype with a few counts. The V gene is TRBV18, the J gene TRBJ2-5; 7 nucleotides line up with TRBD1. This CDR3 has 15 amino acids. The J segment lost 5 bases and the V segment lost 4 bases, leaving 10 bases of the junction unmatched. Germline V CDR1 and CDR2: KGHSH, LQKENI. The CDR3 region is CASSLPTGSGETQYF. CDR3 bases: TGTGCCAGCTCACTCCCGACAGGGAGCGGCGAGACCCAGTACTTC.

The rearrangement uses TRBV20-1 and TRBJ2-1, with a possible D match to TRBD1 (6 bases). Germline V CDR1 and CDR2: DFQATT, SNEGSKA (reference sequence). The CDR3 is 13 residues long. CDR3 sequence reads: CSRGGDTSMGQFF. The CDR3 DNA follows: TGCAGCCGGGGTGGGGACACTAGTATGGGGCAGTTCTTC.

DNA of the CDR3: TGTGCCAGCTCACCAAAAGGCACCTCCTCTAGCACAGATACGCAGTATTTT. Protein sequence: CASSPKGTSSSTDTQYF. V usage is TRBV18 and J usage is TRBJ2-3; D is ambiguous. This CDR3 is built from 17 residues. Germline assignment: CDR1 KGHSH and CDR2 LQKENI. V gave up 2 bases and J gave up 0 bases, with 15 bases separating them.

This rearrangement joins TRBV7-2 to TRBJ2-1; 8 bases line up with TRBD2. From germline, CDR1 is SGHTA and CDR2 FQGNSA. The CDR3 loop spans 15 amino acids. V lost 5 bases, J lost 0 bases, and 3 bases stayed unmatched. The CDR3 DNA reads as TGTGCCAGCAGCGCAGCGGGAGACTCCTACAATGAGCAGTTCTTC. Its translation: CASSAAGDSYNEQFF. Full variable domain (missing parts from reference TRBV7-2 and TRBJ2-1): GAGVSQSPSNKVTEKGKDVELRCDPISGHTALYWYRQSLGQGLEFLIYFQGNSAPDKSGLPSDRFSAERTGGSVSTLTIQRTQQEDSAVYLCASSAAGDSYNEQFFGPGTRLTVL.

A few counts support this clonotype. The chain employs TRBV12-3 or TRBV12-4 and TRBJ1-5; D gene uncertain. Trimming cost V 8 bases and J 0 bases, with 14 bases left between them. The CDR3 sequence is 15 residues long. CDR3 protein: CASGVSRPSNQPQHF. The CDR3 nucleotides read TGTGCCAGCGGTGTGAGCAGGCCTAGCAATCAGCCCCAGCATTTT.

This clonotype has ten or more counts. The chain employs TRBV12-3 or TRBV12-4 and TRBJ2-7; perhaps TRBD2 as D (6 bases). V shed 6 bases and J shed 7 bases, with 16 bases lying between them. The CDR3 consists of 13 residues. The CDR3 protein is CASSPGPAGEQYF. In DNA form, the CDR3 reads TGTGCCAGCAGCCCAGGACCTGCGGGGGAGCAGTACTTC.

The V gene is TRBV19, the J gene TRBJ1-1; the D is unclear. Germline values: CDR1 LNHDA, CDR2 SQIVND (reference sequence). This CDR3 spans 15 amino acids. Deletions cut 5 bases from V and 0 bases from J, with 13 bases between. The CDR3 here is CASSLSPTLNTEAFF. In DNA, the CDR3 is TGTGCCAGTAGTCTCTCGCCGACCCTGAACACTGAAGCTTTCTTT.

The chain carries TRBV20-1 and TRBJ2-5; D gene uncertain. This CDR3 is 14 amino acids long. Germline CDR1 and CDR2: DFQATT and SNEGSKA (reference sequence). The germline V and J ends were trimmed by 6 bases and 3 bases, with 17 bases remaining between them. The CDR3 bases are TGCAGTGCCAGAACGCCGTCAAAAGAAGAGACCCAGTACTTC. Its protein product is CSARTPSKEETQYF.

This clonotype has more than one count but fewer than ten. The V and J genes are TRBV29-1 and TRBJ1-2; no firm D call. Germline CDR1 SQVTM, CDR2 ANQGSEA. V lost 2 bases, J lost 4 bases, and 8 bases lay in between. CDR3 size: 12 residues. CDR3 sequence: CSVELGIYGYTF. CDR3 bases: TGCAGCGTTGAACTGGGGATCTATGGCTACACCTTC. Full variable domain (outside the CDR3, taken from reference TRBV29-1 and TRBJ1-2): SAVISQKPSRDICQRGTSLTIQCQVDSQVTMMFWYRQQPGQSLTLIATANQGSEATYESGFVIDKFPISRPNLTFSTLTVSNMSPEDSSIYLCSVELGIYGYTFGSGTRLTVV.

A few counts support this clonotype. The rearrangement links TRBV20-1 to TRBJ2-7; a possible D gene is TRBD2 (6 bases). V shed 3 bases and J shed 5 bases, with 11 bases lying between them. Per germline, CDR1 DFQATT and CDR2 SNEGSKA (reference sequence). This CDR3 contains 12 residues. The CDR3: CSARTRSNEQYF. For the CDR3, the DNA is TGCAGTGCTAGGACTAGGTCCAACGAGCAGTACTTC.

The rearrangement joins TRBV5-1 to TRBJ2-5; D perhaps matches TRBD1 (6 bases). V shed 2 bases and J shed 5 bases, with 10 bases lying between them. The CDR3 is 13 residues long. CDR1 is SGHRS, CDR2 YFSETQ, per germline. CDR3 sequence reads: CASSFARGETQYF. The CDR3 nucleotides read TGCGCCAGCAGCTTTGCAAGGGGGGAGACCCAGTACTTC.

This clonotype was seen a few times. The rearrangement uses TRBV20-1 and TRBJ2-3, with 7 bases that match TRBD1. CDR3 size: 16 residues. Germline lookup yields CDR1 DFQATT and CDR2 SNEGSKA (reference sequence). J lost 6 bases, V lost 5 bases, and 17 bases had no gene match. As DNA, the CDR3 is TGCAGTGCTTATTCCCGACAGCAATGGGACAGCGATACGCAGTATTTT. This gives the protein CSAYSRQQWDSDTQYF.

This chain connects TRBV6-4 to TRBJ2-3, with no clear D. Germline V lookup: CDR1 MRHNA, CDR2 SNTAGT. V was shortened by 8 bases and J by 0 bases, with 9 bases between the two germline ends. The CDR3 is 13 residues long. CDR3 protein: CASGLSSTDTQYF. As DNA, the CDR3 is TGTGCCAGCGGATTATCTAGCACAGATACGCAGTATTTT.

This clonotype was seen only a few times. V and J are TRBV4-2 and TRBJ1-2; D unresolved. The V gene lost 4 bases and the J gene lost 0 bases, with 18 bases spanning the gap. Germline lookup yields CDR1 LGHNA and CDR2 YNFKEQ. The CDR3 contains 17 residues. CDR3 residues: CASSPDLGSFPNYGYTF. The CDR3 nucleotides are TGTGCCAGCAGCCCAGACCTTGGATCTTTTCCTAACTATGGCTACACCTTC.

The V and J genes are TRBV4-1 and TRBJ2-7, with 7 bases that match TRBD2. The CDR3 is made up of 14 amino acids. Trimming cost V 5 bases and J 2 bases; bases outside gene matches: 6. In germline, CDR1 is MGHRA, CDR2 YSYEKL. The CDR3 coding sequence is TGCGCCAGCAGCGTCGTGGGAGGGCCCTACGAGCAGTACTTC. Its protein product is CASSVVGGPYEQYF.

This clonotype was recorded a few times. The J gene is TRBJ2-1, the V gene TRBV27, with 8 nucleotides matching TRBD1. The germline gives CDR1 MNHEY, CDR2 SMNVEV (reference sequence). The CDR3 loop spans 16 amino acids. V lost 6 bases to trimming and J lost 2 bases; unmatched junction nucleotides: 9. The CDR3 spells CASRSKQGDPYNEQFF. The CDR3 DNA reads TGTGCCAGCAGGTCCAAACAGGGGGATCCCTACAATGAGCAGTTCTTC.

The V call is TRBV30, the J call TRBJ2-3; D perhaps matches TRBD1 (5 bases). The CDR3 runs to 14 residues. The V gene lost 0 bases and the J gene lost 6 bases, with 13 bases spanning the gap. CDR1 is GTSNPN, CDR2 SVGIG, per germline (reference sequence). The CDR3 sequence: CAWSVQGNPDTQYF. The CDR3 DNA reads TGTGCCTGGAGTGTGCAGGGAAACCCCGATACGCAGTATTTT.

The genes are TRBV12-3 or TRBV12-4 and TRBJ1-2; D is unresolved. The CDR3 has 12 amino acids. Between the trimmed V and J ends, which lost 4 bases and 6 bases, there was a span of 9 bases. The CDR3 DNA reads TGTGCCAGCAGTTACTGGGAGGATGGCTACACCTTC. Translating it yields CASSYWEDGYTF.

This clonotype was counted only a few times. The chain links TRBV12-3 or TRBV12-4 to TRBJ1-1; D is ambiguous. The CDR3 consists of 13 residues. Trimming cost V 7 bases and J 5 bases, with 14 bases left between them. CDR3 DNA: TGTGCCAGCACCCACGGGGTGGGAACTGAAGCTTTCTTT. It is translated as CASTHGVGTEAFF.

The chain recombines TRBV12-3 or TRBV12-4 with TRBJ2-1; D could derive from TRBD1 or TRBD2 (6 bases each). The V gene lost 5 bases and the J gene lost 8 bases, with 34 bases spanning the gap. The CDR3 totals 20 residues. CDR3 coding DNA: TGTGCCAGCAGTCTCGCACCCGGACCGGGGGCTCCGGAATCGATAGATGAGCAGTTCTTC. The encoded protein is CASSLAPGPGAPESIDEQFF.

The gene calls are TRBV21-1 and TRBJ2-7; the table names TRBD2, a call not compared with the DNA. TRBV21-1 is a pseudogene segment. The CDR3 covers 17 residues. CDR3 residues: CASSNLQAGATSQEQYF. The CDR3 coding sequence is TGTGCCAGCAGCAATCTACAGGCGGGAGCCACATCCCAAGAGCAGTACTTC.

This clonotype was observed many times. CDR3 in amino acids: CASSSRSGKPSGSYEQYF. In DNA form, the CDR3 reads TGCGCCAGCAGCTCGAGGAGCGGGAAGCCTAGCGGATCCTACGAGCAGTACTTC. This chain joins TRBV5-1 and TRBJ2-7, with 7 positions matching TRBD2. Germline assignment: CDR1 SGHRS and CDR2 YFSETQ. The CDR3 length is 18 residues. The V segment lost 3 bases and the J segment 1 base; nucleotides outside the gene matches: 16. Supplemented by reference TRBV5-1 and TRBJ2-7, the full variable domain reads KAGVTQTPRYLIKTRGQQVTLSCSPISGHRSVSWYQQTPGQGLQFLFEYFSETQRNKGNFPGRFSGRQFSNSRSEMNVSTLELGDSALYLCASSSRSGKPSGSYEQYFGPGTRLTVT.